Below are 32 T cell receptor beta chains sequenced from a single sample in a study of cytomegalovirus exposure and HLA in healthy donors. 60 Vbeta and 13 Jbeta primers were used in PCR. Profiling relied on immunoSEQ multiplex PCR, and the TCRdb table lists in-frame clones only, not all of them. This sample's table reports 38,000 or so clones. Input material: PBMCs. The receptor set was obtained from a man in his forties in good health and CMV-seropositive.

The rearrangement links TRBV4-3 to TRBJ2-7; TRBD2 agrees at 11 bases. Germline CDR1 reads LGHNA; CDR2 reads YSLEER. The CDR3 spans 17 residues. J gave up 7 bases and V 3 bases, and 14 bases lay outside the gene matches. The CDR3 loop is CASSHRLRLAGSQEQYF. As DNA, the CDR3 is TGCGCCAGCAGCCACCGGTTAAGACTAGCGGGATCTCAAGAGCAGTACTTC.

This chain connects TRBV4-3 to TRBJ1-2; D is possibly TRBD1 (6 bases). The ends were cut back, 4 bases at V and 0 bases at J, with 9 bases in the middle. Germline CDR1 and CDR2: LGHNA and YSLEER. The CDR3 has 14 residues. The CDR3 nucleotides are TGCGCCAGCAGCCTGAGGACAGCTAACTATGGCTACACCTTC. This codes for CASSLRTANYGYTF.

This rearrangement joins TRBV18 to TRBJ2-7; perhaps TRBD2 as D (6 bases). The V end was cut by 1 base, the J end by 7 bases, with 14 bases between. Germline CDR1 reads KGHSH; CDR2 reads LQKENI. The CDR3 spans 14 residues. The CDR3 is CASSPRDAGGEQYF. The CDR3 bases are TGTGCCAGCTCACCACGGGACGCAGGAGGGGAGCAGTACTTC.

The chain uses TRBV7-9 and TRBJ2-1; 7 bases match TRBD2. CDR1 and CDR2 from the germline V gene are SEHNR and FQNEAQ (reference sequence). The CDR3 is 15 residues long. Trimming at V came to 11 bases and at J to 0 bases, leaving 10 bases not matched to a gene. The CDR3, as DNA: TGTGCCGGGGCCTTTAGCGGGTCCTCCTACAATGAGCAGTTCTTC. Amino acid sequence: CAGAFSGSSYNEQFF.

The J gene is TRBJ2-5, the V gene TRBV11-2; D is perhaps TRBD2 (5 bases). CDR1 is SGHAT, CDR2 FQNNGV, per germline. The CDR3 is made up of 14 amino acids. Deletions cut 3 bases from V and 2 bases from J, with 10 bases between. CDR3 DNA: TGTGCCAGCAGCTTTCCGGGAAAACAAGAGACCCAGTACTTC. Amino acid sequence: CASSFPGKQETQYF.

This chain links TRBV2 with TRBJ2-1; 9 bases map to TRBD2. V lost 5 bases and J lost 9; bases outside the gene matches: 5. There are 13 residues in the CDR3. Germline V gene lookup returns CDR1 SNHLY and CDR2 FYNNEI. The CDR3 nucleotides read TGTGCCAGCAGTATAGCGGGAGTCGGTGAGCAGTTCTTC. Its translation: CASSIAGVGEQFF.

The rearrangement links TRBV18 to TRBJ1-1, with D maybe TRBD1 (6 bases). Trimming removed 4 bases at V and 0 bases at J, with 12 bases between. The germline CDR1 and CDR2 sequences are KGHSH and LQKENI. This CDR3 spans 15 amino acids. The CDR3 DNA reads as TGTGCCAGCTCACTATCAACAGGGTTGAACACTGAAGCTTTCTTT. Its protein is CASSLSTGLNTEAFF.

The CDR3 loop reads CASSSGRGADTQYF. CDR3 nucleotide sequence: TGTGCCAGCAGCAGCGGGAGGGGGGCAGATACGCAGTATTTT. V is TRBV5-6 and J is TRBJ2-3; 10 nucleotides agree with TRBD2. Germline assignment: CDR1 SGHDT and CDR2 YYEEEE. The CDR3 has 14 amino acids. V was clipped by 4 bases and J by 4 bases; unmatched bases: 3. Supplemented by reference TRBV5-6 and TRBJ2-3, the full variable domain reads DAGVTQSPTHLIKTRGQQVTLRCSPKSGHDTVSWYQQALGQGPQFIFQYYEEEERQRGNFPDRFSGHQFPNYSSELNVNALLLGDSALYLCASSSGRGADTQYFGPGTRLTVL.

The J gene is TRBJ1-4, the V gene TRBV19; 8 bases agree with TRBD1. V was clipped by 9 bases and J by 2 bases; unmatched bases: 5. Germline values: CDR1 LNHDA, CDR2 SQIVND (reference sequence). CDR3 length: 14 residues. The CDR3 DNA follows: TGTGCCAGCACTTCAGGGGGCACTAATGAAAAACTGTTTTTT. Its translation: CASTSGGTNEKLFF.

This chain uses TRBV6-6 with TRBJ2-2; D not resolved. V lost 4 bases and J lost 3, with 9 bases in between. The CDR3 extends over 14 amino acids. The germline CDR1 and CDR2 sequences are MNHNY and SVGAGI (reference sequence). The DNA for the CDR3 is TGTGCCAGCAGTTGGTCCGCGGACACCGGGGAGCTGTTTTTT. Translating it yields CASSWSADTGELFF.

The chain couples TRBV2 to TRBJ2-5, with D perhaps TRBD2 (5 bases). The J call may not be correct, given that the DNA end is closer to TRBJ2-7. In germline, CDR1 is SNHLY, CDR2 FYNNEI. The CDR3 spans 14 residues. The DNA for the CDR3 is TGTGCCAGCAGTTCAAAACTAGGGCCCTACGAGCAGTACTTC. Its protein is CASSSKLGPYEQYF.

This sequence joins TRBV30 and TRBJ2-3; 7 nucleotides align to TRBD2. With V trimmed by 0 bases and J by 4 bases, 7 bases remained unmatched. CDR1 and CDR2 from the germline V gene are GTSNPN and SVGIG (reference sequence). The CDR3 consists of 15 residues. The CDR3 reads CAWSVPAGNSDTQYF. The CDR3 DNA reads TGTGCCTGGAGTGTTCCAGCGGGAAATTCAGATACGCAGTATTTT.

The chain has TRBV9 and TRBJ2-1, with 9 bases identical to TRBD1. This CDR3 has 19 residues. Germline V CDR1 and CDR2: SGDLS, YYNGEE. Trimming took 3 bases from V and 0 from J; bases not matched to a gene: 13. The CDR3 sequence: CASSGGTGSRKISYNEQFF. CDR3 coding DNA: TGTGCCAGCAGCGGCGGGACAGGGTCGAGGAAGATCTCCTACAATGAGCAGTTCTTC.

V and J are TRBV2 and TRBJ2-1, with 9 bases that match TRBD2. Germline trimming cut 4 bases from V and 9 bases from J; bases unmatched to any gene: 7. CDR1 is SNHLY, CDR2 FYNNEI, per germline. The CDR3 consists of 14 residues. The CDR3 nucleotides are TGTGCCAGCAGTGCGGCTAGCGGGATGACTGAGCAGTTCTTC. Translating gives CASSAASGMTEQFF.

The V call is TRBV6-1, the J call TRBJ2-3; tentatively, D is TRBD1 (5 bases). This CDR3 comprises 13 residues. V was cut by 10 bases and J by 1 base, with 12 bases left in between. CDR1 and CDR2 from the germline V gene are MNHNS and SASEGT. The CDR3 nucleotides are TGTGCCACCGGTATAGGGGGCACAGATACGCAGTATTTT. Amino acids: CATGIGGTDTQYF.

V and J are TRBV19 and TRBJ2-1; 7 bases line up with TRBD2. The length of the CDR3 is 18 residues. J gave up 6 bases and V 4 bases, and 18 bases lay outside the gene matches. CDR1 LNHDA and CDR2 SQIVND come from the germline V gene (reference sequence). CDR3: CASSKGSTGRTVRNEQFF. The DNA for the CDR3 is TGTGCCAGTAGTAAAGGGTCTACCGGGAGGACTGTTCGCAATGAGCAGTTCTTC.

The gene calls are TRBV6-5 and TRBJ1-4; D may be TRBD1 (6 bases). This CDR3 is built from 15 residues. Germline V gene lookup returns CDR1 MNHEY and CDR2 SVGAGI. Trimming stripped 5 bases from V and 2 bases from J, with 12 bases between. This CDR3 reads CASSPGGATNEKLFF. The CDR3 nucleotides are TGTGCCAGCAGTCCCGGGGGGGCGACTAATGAAAAACTGTTTTTT.

This sequence joins TRBV19 and TRBJ2-5; the match to TRBD2 covers 12 bases. The last part of the DNA fits TRBJ2-7 better; the J call may be wrong. Per germline, CDR1 LNHDA and CDR2 SQIVND (reference sequence). The CDR3 has 16 amino acids. The CDR3 sequence is CASSGRTSGAWDEQYF. The DNA of the CDR3 is TGTGCCAGTAGTGGCAGGACTAGCGGGGCCTGGGACGAGCAGTACTTC.

The chain joins TRBV10-3 to TRBJ1-5; D gene unclear. The CDR3 is made up of 14 amino acids. Trimming removed 5 bases from V and 1 base from J, with 9 bases in between. The germline V gene has CDR1 ENHRY and CDR2 SYGVKD. Here the CDR3 reads CAISQTESNQPQHF. The CDR3 bases are TGTGCCATCAGTCAAACAGAGAGCAATCAGCCCCAGCATTTT.

This chain joins TRBV4-3 and TRBJ1-6; D is unresolved. Trimming removed 0 bases from V and 10 bases from J, with 10 bases in between. Germline CDR1 reads LGHNA; CDR2 reads YSLEER. The CDR3 runs 14 residues. As DNA, the CDR3 is TGCGCCAGCAGCCAAGATCGGGAAGACTCACCCCTCCACTTT. The encoded protein is CASSQDREDSPLHF.

J is TRBJ2-7 and V is TRBV6-5; TRBD1 aligns across 8 bases. V gave up 5 bases and J gave up 6 bases; unmatched junction bases: 9. This CDR3 spans 14 amino acids. The germline V gene encodes CDR1 MNHEY and CDR2 SVGAGI. CDR3 amino acids: CASSTPTGASEQYF. DNA for the CDR3: TGTGCCAGCAGTACCCCGACAGGGGCGAGCGAGCAGTACTTC.

The chain recombines TRBV6-1 with TRBJ2-7, with D possibly being TRBD2 (5 bases). Trimming took 6 bases from V and 3 from J, leaving 12 bases between them. The CDR3 loop spans 13 amino acids. From germline, CDR1 is MNHNS and CDR2 SASEGT. CDR3 loop: CASRAGLDYEQYF. The CDR3 DNA sequence: TGTGCCAGCAGGGCCGGACTGGACTACGAGCAGTACTTC.

The chain has TRBV27 and TRBJ2-6; 7 bases map to TRBD1. Germline V gene data show CDR1 as MNHEY and CDR2 as SMNVEV (reference sequence). There are 17 residues in the CDR3. V lost 1 base to trimming and J lost 4 bases; unmatched junction nucleotides: 7. The CDR3 region is CASSLFQGDSGANVLTF. CDR3 nucleotides: TGTGCCAGCAGTTTATTTCAGGGGGATTCCGGGGCCAACGTCCTGACTTTC.

The gene calls are TRBV5-1 and TRBJ2-7; 15 bases are shared with TRBD2. The ends lost 5 bases at V and 5 bases at J; junction bases unmatched: 8. Germline CDR1 and CDR2: SGHRS and YFSETQ. This CDR3 contains 16 residues. The CDR3 loop is CASRPGTSGRFNEQYF. CDR3 bases: TGCGCCAGCAGACCGGGGACTAGCGGGAGGTTTAACGAGCAGTACTTC.

The chain has TRBV5-1 and TRBJ1-2; a weak D match, TRBD1 (5 bases). Germline V lookup: CDR1 SGHRS, CDR2 YFSETQ. The length of the CDR3 is 14 residues. V was clipped by 0 bases and J by 7 bases, with 13 bases between them. CDR3 sequence reads: CASSLDRLDGGYTF. The DNA of the CDR3 is TGCGCCAGCAGCTTGGACAGGTTGGATGGTGGCTACACCTTC.

V gene TRBV5-6 combines with J gene TRBJ2-7, with D unclear. The CDR3 is 15 residues long. CDR1 is SGHDT, CDR2 YYEEEE, per germline. Trimming cost V 4 bases and J 6 bases, with 20 bases left between them. CDR3 in amino acids: CASSDPWRPKSEQYF. Written as DNA, the CDR3 is TGTGCCAGCAGCGACCCTTGGCGGCCCAAAAGCGAGCAGTACTTC.

The chain links TRBV6-5 to TRBJ1-6, with no clear D. The CDR3 totals 15 residues. The germline gives CDR1 MNHEY, CDR2 SVGAGI. V lost 2 bases and J 8 bases, leaving 13 bases between the germline ends. CDR3 sequence (DNA): TGTGCCAGCAGTTACAGCTACGCGGTGGATTCACCCCTCCACTTT. It is translated as CASSYSYAVDSPLHF.

The chain uses TRBV19 and TRBJ2-1; 7 positions match TRBD2. Germline assignment: CDR1 LNHDA and CDR2 SQIVND (reference sequence). CDR3 length equals 15 residues. V trimming: 8 bases; J trimming: 2 bases; junction bases outside the gene matches: 9. CDR3: CASQLASLPYNEQFF. The CDR3 nucleotides read TGTGCCAGTCAACTAGCGAGCCTTCCCTACAATGAGCAGTTCTTC.

The chain links TRBV13 to TRBJ2-1, with TRBD1 identical over 9 bases. With V trimmed by 4 bases and J by 4 bases, 5 bases remained unmatched. The CDR3 is made up of 15 amino acids. The germline gives CDR1 PRHDT, CDR2 FYEKMQ (reference sequence). CDR3 DNA sequence: TGTGCCAGCAGCTACCCACAGGGGGCGTACAATGAGCAGTTCTTC. This codes for CASSYPQGAYNEQFF.

The rearrangement uses TRBV19 and TRBJ1-4, with 8 bases lining up with TRBD1. The CDR3 covers 15 residues. Trimming at V came to 5 bases and at J to 4 bases, leaving 6 bases not matched to a gene. Germline V gives CDR1 LNHDA, CDR2 SQIVND (reference sequence). The CDR3: CASSQQTGVNEKLFF. The CDR3, as DNA: TGTGCCAGTAGTCAGCAGACAGGGGTTAATGAAAAACTGTTTTTT. The full variable domain, in which reference TRBV19 and TRBJ1-4 provide the parts outside the CDR3, is DGGITQSPKYLFRKEGQNVTLSCEQNLNHDAMYWYRQDPGQGLRLIYYSQIVNDFQKGDIAEGYSVSREKKESFPLTVTSAQKNPTAFYLCASSQQTGVNEKLFFGSGTQLSVL.

The genes are TRBV19 and TRBJ1-2, with D possibly matching TRBD1 (6 bases). V lost 8 bases, J lost 6 bases, and 22 bases lay in between. Germline CDR1 and CDR2: LNHDA and SQIVND (reference sequence). The CDR3 covers 15 residues. CDR3 loop: CASWGQGGTRNGYTF. Here the CDR3 DNA reads TGTGCCAGTTGGGGACAAGGAGGAACCCGGAATGGCTACACCTTC.

The chain is built from TRBV6-1 and TRBJ1-2; D call uncertain. With 8 bases removed from V and 4 bases from J, the gap between germline ends came to 17 bases. The CDR3 spans 14 residues. Germline V gives CDR1 MNHNS, CDR2 SASEGT. CDR3 region: CASGGRGRVYGYTF. In DNA, the CDR3 is TGTGCCAGCGGCGGGAGAGGGAGGGTCTATGGCTACACCTTC.